This T cell receptor beta chain was recovered during a study of blood T cell repertoires in COVID-19. In the original workflow: How many nucleated cells were present was estimated from reference gene primer amplification. The method was immunoSEQ multiplex PCR; TCRdb's version includes in-frame clones alone and lacks a portion of them. D and trimming come from the DNA, and the V and J calls and clone size come from that table. This sample yields around 430,000 clones, of which about 83% are seen a single time; roughly 9.4% belongs to the top ten. The length of the CDR3 is 13 residues. Per the germline V gene, CDR1 is SNHLY and CDR2 is FYNNEI. Deletions cut 4 bases from V and 11 bases from J, with 12 bases between.

This receptor was taken from a woman aged 45-65 years who had recovered from COVID-19. The sequenced material came from PBMCs or T cells enriched from blood (not recorded which). The gene calls are TRBV2 and TRBJ1-6; D might be TRBD1 (5 bases). For the CDR3, the DNA is TGTGCCAGCAGTGTTTGGGACTCGACACCCCTCCACTTT. It yields the protein CASSVWDSTPLHF. The full variable domain, its missing parts supplied by reference TRBV2 and TRBJ1-6, is EPEVTQTPSHQVTQMGQEVILRCVPISNHLYFYWYRQILGQKVEFLVSFYNNEISEKSEIFDDQFSVERPDGSNFTLKIRSTKLEDSAMYFCASSVWDSTPLHFGNGTRLTVT.